A single sample is the source of the 22 T cell receptor beta chains below, sequenced in a study of T cell responses to AZD1222 COVID-19 vaccine. Here immunoSEQ multiplex PCR was the method, and the copy in TCRdb shows in-frame clones only, minus some. Of around 28,000 clones in the sample, roughly 78% were seen once. Here the sequenced sample was peripheral blood, taken on day 0 of AZD1222 vaccination. These receptors all stem from an adult in good health.

The chain carries TRBV7-2 and TRBJ1-2; no definite D call. Germline lookup yields CDR1 SGHTA and CDR2 FQGNSA. With 1 base removed from V and 2 bases from J, the gap between germline ends came to 5 bases. This CDR3 has 13 amino acids. CDR3 residues: CASSLGRNYGYTF. In nucleotides, the CDR3 is TGTGCCAGCAGCTTAGGCAGGAACTATGGCTACACCTTC.

The rearrangement joins TRBV5-1 to TRBJ1-5, with 8 bases fitting TRBD1. The CDR3 has 15 residues. Trimming cost V 3 bases and J 6 bases; bases outside gene matches: 8. CDR1 SGHRS and CDR2 YFSETQ come from the germline V gene. CDR3 bases: TGCGCCAGCAGCTCTCAGCCTGACAGGGGTCAGCCCCAGCATTTT. Amino acid sequence: CASSSQPDRGQPQHF.

The V call is TRBV29-1, the J call TRBJ1-1; D is unresolved. Germline CDR1 reads SQVTM; CDR2 reads ANQGSEA. V gave up 3 bases and J gave up 1 base, with 12 bases separating them. The CDR3 length is 14 residues. The CDR3 loop is CSVEKVTGNTEAFF. The CDR3 bases are TGCAGCGTTGAGAAAGTCACGGGGAACACTGAAGCTTTCTTT.

This chain uses TRBV5-8 with TRBJ2-1, with D hard to call. V was pared by 2 bases and J by 0 bases, with 9 bases between. Germline CDR1 is SGHTS and CDR2 is YDEGEE. The CDR3 is 15 amino acids. The CDR3 DNA sequence: TGTGCCAGCAGCTTCCTGGGTGCCTCCTACAATGAGCAGTTCTTC. Translating gives CASSFLGASYNEQFF. Using reference TRBV5-8 and TRBJ2-1 for the parts outside the CDR3, the full variable domain is EAGVTQSPTHLIKTRGQQATLRCSPISGHTSVYWYQQALGLGLQFLLWYDEGEERNRGNFPPRFSGRQFPNYSSELNVNALELEDSALYLCASSFLGASYNEQFFGPGTRLTVL.

This clone has only one observation. The chain couples TRBV6-5 to TRBJ2-5, with a weak D call TRBD1 (6 bases). The CDR3 sequence is 14 residues long. Germline CDR1 and CDR2: MNHEY and SVGAGI. The ends were cut back, 7 bases at V and 2 bases at J, with 14 bases in the middle. CDR3: CASTSRDIQETQYF. Here the CDR3 DNA reads TGTGCCAGCACCTCCCGGGACATTCAAGAGACCCAGTACTTC.

This chain connects TRBV10-3 to TRBJ2-1, with 7 positions matching TRBD2. V gave up 2 bases and J gave up 9 bases; unmatched junction bases: 7. The germline gives CDR1 ENHRY, CDR2 SYGVKD. This CDR3 contains 14 residues. The CDR3 DNA sequence: TGTGCCATCAGTGAGGTGGGACTAATGGTTGAGCAGTTCTTC. This codes for CAISEVGLMVEQFF.

The chain recombines TRBV19 with TRBJ1-4; D remains ambiguous. This CDR3 comprises 13 residues. Germline lookup yields CDR1 LNHDA and CDR2 SQIVND (reference sequence). Trimming removed 8 bases at V and 7 bases at J, with 14 bases between. This chain's CDR3 is CASDPGDFEKLFF. The CDR3 DNA is TGTGCCAGTGACCCGGGTGACTTTGAAAAACTGTTTTTT.

The chain recombines TRBV5-1 with TRBJ2-3; D unresolved. The CDR3 runs to 13 residues. Germline loops: CDR1 SGHRS, CDR2 YFSETQ. Trimming left V 3 bases short and J 0 bases short, with 5 bases between. CDR3 loop: CASSYVSTDTQYF. The CDR3 region has the DNA TGCGCCAGCAGCTACGTAAGCACAGATACGCAGTATTTT. Full variable domain (missing parts from reference TRBV5-1 and TRBJ2-3): KAGVTQTPRYLIKTRGQQVTLSCSPISGHRSVSWYQQTPGQGLQFLFEYFSETQRNKGNFPGRFSGRQFSNSRSEMNVSTLELGDSALYLCASSYVSTDTQYFGPGTRLTVL.

The chain combines TRBV6-5 with TRBJ1-1, with a possible D match to TRBD1 (5 bases). Trimming removed 3 bases from V and 2 bases from J, with 7 bases in between. CDR1 is MNHEY, CDR2 SVGAGI, per germline. This CDR3 spans 13 amino acids. Here the CDR3 reads CASSYGQNTEAFF. Written as DNA, the CDR3 is TGTGCCAGCAGTTATGGACAAAACACTGAAGCTTTCTTT.

This chain links TRBV3-1 (or the pseudogene TRBV3-2) with TRBJ1-2; no reliable D call. This CDR3 has 12 amino acids. V dropped 1 base and J dropped 5 bases, with 5 bases sitting between them. CDR1 and CDR2 (germline): LGHDT, YNNKEL (reference sequence). Written as DNA, the CDR3 is TGTGCCAGCAGCCAAGCGCGATATGGCTACACCTTC. Translation gives CASSQARYGYTF.

This chain joins TRBV2 and TRBJ1-5, with D possibly matching TRBD1 (6 bases). The CDR3 length is 15 residues. CDR1 is SNHLY, CDR2 FYNNEI, per germline. Trimming took off 5 bases at V and 0 bases at J, with 11 bases between the two ends. The CDR3 here is CASSYRDSSNQPQHF. In DNA, the CDR3 is TGTGCCAGCAGTTACAGGGATAGTAGCAATCAGCCCCAGCATTTT. The whole variable domain, filled in from reference TRBV2 and TRBJ1-5, reads EPEVTQTPSHQVTQMGQEVILRCVPISNHLYFYWYRQILGQKVEFLVSFYNNEISEKSEIFDDQFSVERPDGSNFTLKIRSTKLEDSAMYFCASSYRDSSNQPQHFGDGTRLSIL.

This chain uses TRBV4-2 with TRBJ2-6, with 8 bases fitting TRBD2. CDR3 length equals 21 residues. From germline, CDR1 is LGHNA and CDR2 YNFKEQ. The ends lost 0 bases at V and 0 bases at J; junction bases unmatched: 13. CDR3 nucleotide sequence: TGTGCCAGCAGCCAAGATTCCGGGGGGGCTTCGTTCTCCTCTGGGGCCAACGTCCTGACTTTC. Translation gives CASSQDSGGASFSSGANVLTF.

This chain links TRBV4-1 with TRBJ2-3; a weak D match, TRBD2 (5 bases). Germline CDR1 and CDR2: MGHRA and YSYEKL. Trimming stripped 0 bases from V and 2 bases from J, with 15 bases between. This CDR3 is built from 17 residues. In DNA form, the CDR3 reads TGCGCCAGCAGCCAAGAGGGAGAGGGCTGGGACACAGATACGCAGTATTTT. Translation gives CASSQEGEGWDTDTQYF.

V usage is TRBV30 and J usage is TRBJ1-3; no definite D call. Germline CDR1 is GTSNPN and CDR2 is SVGIG (reference sequence). This CDR3 has 15 residues. Trimming took off 2 bases at V and 0 bases at J, with 11 bases between the two ends. CDR3 sequence (DNA): TGTGCCTGGAGTAGCGGCACCCTCTCTGGAAACACCATATATTTT. The encoded protein is CAWSSGTLSGNTIYF. Based on the CDR3 plus reference TRBV30 and TRBJ1-3, the full variable domain is SQTIHQWPATLVQPVGSPLSLECTVEGTSNPNLYWYRQAAGRGLQLLFYSVGIGQISSEVPQNLSASRPQDRQFILSSKKLLLSDSGFYLCAWSSGTLSGNTIYFGEGSWLTVV.

The rearrangement joins TRBV27 to TRBJ2-7, with a tentative D call TRBD1 (6 bases). The V end was cut by 6 bases, the J end by 4 bases, with 13 bases between. CDR1 MNHEY and CDR2 SMNVEV come from the germline V gene (reference sequence). CDR3 length: 13 residues. The CDR3 DNA is TGTGCCAGCAGCCTAACAGGGAGTTACGAGCAGTACTTC. Translating it yields CASSLTGSYEQYF.

This clone showed up just a few times. The chain uses TRBV19 and TRBJ1-2; 7 bases agree with TRBD1. V lost 4 bases to trimming and J lost 0 bases; unmatched junction nucleotides: 5. The germline CDR1 and CDR2 sequences are LNHDA and SQIVND (reference sequence). This CDR3 has 15 amino acids. The CDR3 coding sequence is TGTGCCAGTAGTACAGCCGGGACAGCTAACTATGGCTACACCTTC. Amino acid sequence: CASSTAGTANYGYTF.

As regards this clone: No conserved phenylalanine or tryptophan is present at the end of the CDR3, so a read error is the likely explanation. This sequence joins TRBV5-6 and TRBJ1-4; 9 bases are shared with TRBD1. Germline-derived CDR1 and CDR2 are SGHDT and YYEEEE. The CDR3 runs to 13 residues. The trim removed 5 bases at V and 8 bases at J, leaving 4 bases unmatched. This CDR3 reads CASSRGQGEKLFL. The CDR3 nucleotides read TGTGCCAGCAGTCGAGGACAGGGGGAAAAACTGTTTCTT.

This chain connects TRBV20-1 to TRBJ1-5; possible D gene TRBD1, 5 bases. The CDR3 is 14 residues long. CDR1 is DFQATT, CDR2 SNEGSKA, per germline (reference sequence). Between the trimmed V and J ends, which lost 3 bases and 1 base, there was a span of 10 bases. CDR3 protein: CSASSEGSNQPQHF. CDR3 sequence (DNA): TGCAGTGCTAGTTCTGAGGGGAGCAATCAGCCCCAGCATTTT.

The chain combines TRBV13 with TRBJ2-2, with 8 bases lining up with TRBD1. Losses at the gene ends were 6 bases for V and 4 bases for J; bases not matched to a gene: 10. This CDR3 comprises 16 residues. Germline values: CDR1 PRHDT, CDR2 FYEKMQ (reference sequence). DNA for the CDR3: TGTGCCAGCAGATCTCGCGGACAGGGAGGCACCGGGGAGCTGTTTTTT. This gives the protein CASRSRGQGGTGELFF.

In its sample, this clone was seen a few times. The chain couples TRBV10-3 to TRBJ1-5, with 7 bases identical to TRBD1. Germline V lookup: CDR1 ENHRY, CDR2 SYGVKD. The length of the CDR3 is 14 residues. V lost 6 bases, J lost 2 bases, and 4 bases stayed unmatched. This CDR3 is CAISGQGGNQPQHF. CDR3 bases: TGTGCCATCAGCGGGCAGGGGGGCAATCAGCCCCAGCATTTT.

This sequence joins TRBV18 and TRBJ1-1; no definite D call. Deletions cut 2 bases from V and 5 bases from J, with 6 bases between. Germline-derived CDR1 and CDR2 are KGHSH and LQKENI. The CDR3 is made up of 12 amino acids. The CDR3, as DNA: TGTGCCAGCTCACCAGGGCAGACTGAAGCTTTCTTT. Translation gives CASSPGQTEAFF.

CDR3 coding DNA: TGTGCCAGCAGCGCCCAGACTAGCGGCTACGAGCAGTACGTC. This gives the protein CASSAQTSGYEQYV. The chain uses TRBV6-2 or TRBV6-3 and TRBJ2-7, with 9 nucleotides matching TRBD2. There are 14 residues in the CDR3. V dropped 6 bases and J dropped 3; count of bases not matched to a gene: 6. Looked up from germline, CDR1 is MNHEY and CDR2 is SVGEGT.